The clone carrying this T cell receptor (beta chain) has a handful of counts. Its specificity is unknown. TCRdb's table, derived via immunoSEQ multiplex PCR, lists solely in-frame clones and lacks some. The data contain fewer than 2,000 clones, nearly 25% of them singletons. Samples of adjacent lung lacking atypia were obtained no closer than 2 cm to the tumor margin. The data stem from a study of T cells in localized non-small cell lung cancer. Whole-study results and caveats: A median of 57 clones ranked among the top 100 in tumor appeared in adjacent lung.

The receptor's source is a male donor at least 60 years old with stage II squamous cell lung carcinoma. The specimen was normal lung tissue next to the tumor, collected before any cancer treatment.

CDR3 DNA sequence: TGTGCCTGGAAGTTCGAGGTTGCCCCCGGGGAGCTGTTTTTT. It yields the protein CAWKFEVAPGELFF. The chain recombines TRBV30 with TRBJ2-2, with D unresolved. The CDR3 runs to 14 residues. Trimming took 4 bases from V and 6 from J, leaving 15 bases between them. Germline V lookup: CDR1 GTSNPN, CDR2 SVGIG (reference sequence). The variable domain in full, completed from reference TRBV30 and TRBJ2-2, reads SQTIHQWPATLVQPVGSPLSLECTVEGTSNPNLYWYRQAAGRGLQLLFYSVGIGQISSEVPQNLSASRPQDRQFILSSKKLLLSDSGFYLCAWKFEVAPGELFFGEGSRLTVL.